This is a list of T cell receptor beta chains from one sample in a study of T cells after yellow fever vaccination. A single record per CDR3 protein comes from TCRdb applying MiXCR to the 5' RACE reads. Here the sample spans about 360,000 distinct CDR3 sequences, more than 5.5% being singletons. The material was PBMCs, obtained 5 days after the yellow fever booster vaccination. The receptor source for this set is a man aged 25-45 years who received the YFV17D yellow fever vaccine. Both conserved end residues are part of each CDR3. The D gene is left open where the match is weak. Expanded clones are given a class, and other clones once, few, many or no size at all.

J gene | clone size | D gene | V gene | CDR3 DNA | CDR3 protein
TRBJ2-1 | . | TRBD1 | TRBV7-9 | TGTGCCAGCAGCGAAAGACAGGGTGCCTACAATGAGCAGTTCTTC | CASSERQGAYNEQFF
TRBJ2-3 | many | . | TRBV18 | TGTGCCAGCTCTCAAGAGGGGGCAGATACGCAGTATTTT | CASSQEGADTQYF
TRBJ1-2 | many | . | TRBV5-1 | TGCGCCAGCAGCTTGACCAGTGACGGCTACACCTTC | CASSLTSDGYTF
TRBJ2-2 | few | TRBD2 | TRBV15 | TGTGCCACCAGCAGAGATGGGAGGGGAGACCCCACCGGGGAGCTGTTTTTT | CATSRDGRGDPTGELFF
TRBJ2-2 | . | . | TRBV13 | TGTGCCAGCAGCCACGGACAGGAGGATAGACTAGCGTTAACCGGGGAGCTGTTTTTT | CASSHGQEDRLALTGELFF
TRBJ2-2 | many | . | TRBV14 | TGTGCCAGCAGCCAAGATTGGACCGGGGAGCTGTTTTTT | CASSQDWTGELFF
TRBJ2-3 | many | . | TRBV9 | TGTGCCAGCAGCGTAGACGGACTTGTTGGTACGCAGTATTTT | CASSVDGLVGTQYF
TRBJ1-2 | few | TRBD1 | TRBV27 | TGTGCCAGCAGTAAAACGCAGGGGGCCAGTAACTATGGCTACACCTTC | CASSKTQGASNYGYTF
TRBJ2-7 | . | . | TRBV7-8 | TGTGCCAGCAGCTTAGATAGAAACGAGCAGTACTTC | CASSLDRNEQYF
TRBJ1-2 | few | . | TRBV25-1 | TGTGCCAGCAGTCCCCAAGGACAGATCTCAGGCTACACCTTC | CASSPQGQISGYTF
TRBJ2-1 | few | . | TRBV2 | TGTGCCAGCAGTGATGGCTTGGGGAATGAGCAGTTCTTC | CASSDGLGNEQFF
TRBJ2-1 | many | TRBD2 | TRBV7-2 | TGTGCCAGCACCCCCGGGGGGAGGGGAAGGAATGAGCAGTTCTTC | CASTPGGRGRNEQFF
TRBJ2-5 | many | . | TRBV29-1 | TGCAGCGTTAAAAAACAAGAGACCCAGTACTTC | CSVKKQETQYF